Below, 22 T cell receptor beta chains from the same sample are listed, as sequenced in a study of shared clonotypes between healthy human individuals. Naive CD8 populations comprised CD45RO-negative cells positively selected for CCR7, excluding terminally differentiated effector memory CD45RA+ cells. Profiled with immunoSEQ multiplex PCR; TCRdb holds only in-frame clones, not every one. Of some 1,900,000 clones in the sample, about 95% were seen once. Sequencing was done on a sample of naive CD8+ T cells sorted from blood. The receptor source for this set is a man between 18 and 29 years old in good health.

The V and J genes are TRBV6-1 and TRBJ2-1; D is possibly TRBD1 or TRBD2 (5 bases each). Germline V gene data show CDR1 as MNHNS and CDR2 as SASEGT. Between the trimmed V and J ends, which lost 1 base and 4 bases, there was a span of 17 bases. This CDR3 is built from 17 residues. CDR3 residues: CASSEGELWGSYNEQFF. The CDR3, as DNA: TGTGCCAGCAGTGAAGGGGAGCTATGGGGCAGTTACAATGAGCAGTTCTTC.

The chain combines TRBV19 with TRBJ2-3; 9 bases fit TRBD2. The trim removed 4 bases at V and 2 bases at J, leaving 4 bases unmatched. In germline, CDR1 is LNHDA, CDR2 SQIVND (reference sequence). The CDR3 spans 15 residues. In DNA, the CDR3 is TGTGCCAGTAGTACCTTAGCGGGAGACACAGATACGCAGTATTTT. It is translated as CASSTLAGDTDTQYF.

For this clone: Within the sample, other DNA sequences also encode this same CDR3. The chain has TRBV5-4 and TRBJ2-7, with 11 bases aligning to TRBD2. The CDR3 has 15 residues. Germline V gene lookup returns CDR1 SGHNT and CDR2 YYREEE (reference sequence). Unmatched junction bases numbered 5, after V lost 4 bases and J lost 2 bases. The DNA of the CDR3 is TGTGCCAGCAGCCAGGGGACTAGCGGAGCCTACGAGCAGTACTTC. This encodes CASSQGTSGAYEQYF.

J is TRBJ1-5 and V is TRBV7-9; TRBD1 is a possible D gene (5 bases). The CDR3 loop spans 14 amino acids. Looked up from germline, CDR1 is SEHNR and CDR2 is FQNEAQ (reference sequence). V dropped 5 bases and J dropped 5 bases, with 13 bases sitting between them. The CDR3 bases are TGTGCCAGCAGCCCCCGGACACAAGATCAGCCCCAGCATTTT. Translating gives CASSPRTQDQPQHF.

This clone was seen only a few times. This chain connects TRBV10-3 to TRBJ2-2; TRBD1 matches at 8 bases. V was pared by 8 bases and J by 6 bases, with 2 bases of the junction left unmatched. The germline V gene encodes CDR1 ENHRY and CDR2 SYGVKD. This CDR3 is built from 12 residues. This CDR3 reads CAIGQGSGELFF. The CDR3 DNA reads as TGTGCCATCGGACAGGGCTCCGGGGAGCTGTTTTTT.

The V and J genes are TRBV29-1 and TRBJ2-7, with a tentative D call TRBD2 (6 bases). Trimming pared 3 bases from V and 1 base from J, leaving 10 bases between. Germline CDR1 reads SQVTM; CDR2 reads ANQGSEA. CDR3 size: 13 residues. The CDR3 is CSVEYGGSYEQYF. CDR3 nucleotide sequence: TGCAGCGTTGAGTATGGGGGGTCCTACGAGCAGTACTTC.

The chain combines TRBV11-2 with TRBJ2-7; D possibly corresponds to TRBD2 (5 bases). CDR3 length equals 14 residues. The V gene's germline CDR1 is SGHAT and CDR2 FQNNGV. V lost 4 bases and J 3 bases, leaving 13 bases between the germline ends. The CDR3 sequence is CASSSGNLFYEQYF. The DNA for the CDR3 is TGTGCCAGCAGCTCCGGGAACCTATTCTACGAGCAGTACTTC.

The V call is TRBV11-2, the J call TRBJ1-6; TRBD1 might be the D (5 bases). Trimming took 2 bases from V and 0 from J, leaving 14 bases between them. The germline CDR1 and CDR2 sequences are SGHAT and FQNNGV. The CDR3 loop spans 18 amino acids. The CDR3: CASSLTRWGSSYNSPLHF. CDR3 coding DNA: TGTGCCAGCAGCTTAACGAGGTGGGGGAGCTCCTATAATTCACCCCTCCACTTT.

The chain is built from TRBV27 and TRBJ1-5, with D possibly TRBD1 on 5 matching bases. Germline loops: CDR1 MNHEY, CDR2 SMNVEV (reference sequence). With 6 bases removed from V and 0 bases from J, the gap between germline ends came to 9 bases. This CDR3 region has 14 residues. DNA of the CDR3: TGTGCCAGCAGGGGGGGATATAGCAATCAGCCCCAGCATTTT. Translation gives CASRGGYSNQPQHF.

This clone was seen once. V and J are TRBV6-6 and TRBJ1-6, with D unclear. The CDR3 has 14 residues. V lost 2 bases, J lost 5 bases, and 7 bases lay in between. The germline CDR1 and CDR2 sequences are MNHNY and SVGAGI (reference sequence). In DNA, the CDR3 is TGTGCCAGCAGTTACGTGCAGAATAATTCACCCCTCCACTTT. This encodes CASSYVQNNSPLHF.

The V call is TRBV19, the J call TRBJ2-2; TRBD2 aligns across 8 bases. CDR1 is LNHDA and CDR2 is SQIVND in the germline V gene (reference sequence). The CDR3 has 14 residues. Trimming removed 5 bases from V and 7 bases from J; junction bases left unmatched: 6. CDR3 amino acids: CASSSGLAIGELFF. The CDR3 bases are TGTGCCAGTAGTTCAGGACTAGCCATCGGGGAGCTGTTTTTT.

Comments on this clone: Within the sample, other DNA sequences also encode this same CDR3. The chain combines TRBV9 with TRBJ2-2, with D perhaps TRBD2 (5 bases). Germline V gene sequence: CDR1 SGDLS, CDR2 YYNGEE. This CDR3 has 13 amino acids. Trimming left V 0 bases short and J 6 bases short, with 6 bases between. The chain's CDR3 is CASSVAGSGELFF. The CDR3 bases are TGTGCCAGCAGCGTAGCGGGATCCGGGGAGCTGTTTTTT.

This chain uses TRBV25-1 with TRBJ2-7, with D maybe TRBD2 (7 bases). V was pared by 7 bases and J by 3 bases, with 22 bases between. Germline CDR1 reads MGHDK; CDR2 reads SYGVNS. This CDR3 spans 16 amino acids. CDR3 DNA: TGTGCCAGCAACCCTAGGGGAGGGACACTATACTACGAGCAGTACTTC. This gives the protein CASNPRGGTLYYEQYF.

Regarding this clone: Other DNA sequences of this sample code for an identical CDR3. V is TRBV9 and J is TRBJ1-1, with D perhaps TRBD1 (6 bases). Germline assignment: CDR1 SGDLS and CDR2 YYNGEE. CDR3 length: 14 amino acids. Trimming removed 2 bases from V and 0 bases from J, with 8 bases in between. CDR3 region: CASSVGQLNTEAFF. CDR3 nucleotides: TGTGCCAGCAGCGTCGGACAGCTGAACACTGAAGCTTTCTTT.

The chain links TRBV27 to TRBJ2-1, with 13 bases that match TRBD2. Germline CDR1 MNHEY, CDR2 SMNVEV (reference sequence). The CDR3 is made up of 18 amino acids. V lost 1 base, J lost 7 bases, and 10 bases stayed unmatched. CDR3 in DNA: TGTGCCAGCAGTTTATTGACTAGCGGGGGGCTTAGCGGTAATGAGCAGTTCTTC. Its protein product is CASSLLTSGGLSGNEQFF.

The chain couples TRBV5-1 to TRBJ1-1, with 8 bases matching TRBD1. There are 16 residues in the CDR3. The germline V gene encodes CDR1 SGHRS and CDR2 YFSETQ. The ends lost 3 bases at V and 5 bases at J; junction bases unmatched: 12. In DNA, the CDR3 is TGCGCCAGCAGCTCCCCTGGGGGACAGGATATGACTGAAGCTTTCTTT. It codes for CASSSPGGQDMTEAFF.

The V call is TRBV10-3, the J call TRBJ1-2; 9 bases agree with TRBD1. J lost 6 bases, V lost 2 bases, and 10 bases had no gene match. Germline CDR1 is ENHRY and CDR2 is SYGVKD. CDR3 size: 16 residues. In DNA form, the CDR3 reads TGTGCCATCAGTGAGCCGATATCCGGGACAGGGAATGGCTACACCTTC. Residues: CAISEPISGTGNGYTF.

The CDR3, as DNA: TGTGCCAGCAGTGTGGACACCCAGGGGGCCGGCTCCTACGAGCAGTACTTC. It is translated as CASSVDTQGAGSYEQYF. The J gene is TRBJ2-7, the V gene TRBV2; 8 nucleotides match TRBD1. The CDR3 is 17 amino acids. Germline CDR1 SNHLY, CDR2 FYNNEI. Losses at the gene ends were 4 bases for V and 0 bases for J; bases not matched to a gene: 11. The full variable domain, completed using reference TRBV2 and TRBJ2-7, is EPEVTQTPSHQVTQMGQEVILRCVPISNHLYFYWYRQILGQKVEFLVSFYNNEISEKSEIFDDQFSVERPDGSNFTLKIRSTKLEDSAMYFCASSVDTQGAGSYEQYFGPGTRLTVT.

CDR3 bases: TGTGCCAGCAGCTTGGCCAAGAGGGGGGAGGGTCCCCTCCACTTT. This translates into CASSLAKRGEGPLHF. The chain has TRBV5-7 and TRBJ1-6, with D tentatively TRBD1 (6 bases). TRBV5-7 is an open reading frame, and its role is uncertain. This CDR3 has 15 residues. V was cut by 0 bases and J by 13 bases, with 17 bases left in between.

This chain connects TRBV7-9 to TRBJ2-1; 8 positions agree with TRBD2. J gave up 7 bases and V 7 bases, and 24 bases lay outside the gene matches. The V gene's germline CDR1 is SEHNR and CDR2 FQNEAQ (reference sequence). The CDR3 is 19 amino acids. The CDR3 spells CASTSGPPGGAGDWNEQFF. The CDR3 nucleotides are TGTGCCAGCACCTCGGGACCCCCCGGGGGAGCGGGGGATTGGAATGAGCAGTTCTTC.

The V and J genes are TRBV7-6 and TRBJ1-5, with D unresolved. Germline-derived CDR1 and CDR2 are SGHVS and FNYEAQ. Trimming took off 4 bases at V and 2 bases at J, with 9 bases between the two ends. The CDR3 has 14 amino acids. The CDR3 sequence: CASSSGSGNQPQHF. CDR3 bases: TGTGCCAGCAGCTCCGGATCTGGCAATCAGCCCCAGCATTTT. Using reference TRBV7-6 and TRBJ1-5 for the parts outside the CDR3, the full variable domain is GAGVSQSPRYKVTKRGQDVALRCDPISGHVSLYWYRQALGQGPEFLTYFNYEAQQDKSGLPNDRFSAERPEGSISTLTIQRTEQRDSAMYRCASSSGSGNQPQHFGDGTRLSIL.

V is TRBV30 and J is TRBJ2-3, with TRBD2 identical over 9 bases. After removal of 0 bases from V and 6 bases from J, the junction contained 4 bases not matched to a gene. CDR1 is GTSNPN, CDR2 SVGIG, per germline (reference sequence). CDR3 length equals 14 residues. Here the CDR3 DNA reads TGTGCCTGGAGTGTAGCGGGGGGCATTGATACGCAGTATTTT. Translated: CAWSVAGGIDTQYF.